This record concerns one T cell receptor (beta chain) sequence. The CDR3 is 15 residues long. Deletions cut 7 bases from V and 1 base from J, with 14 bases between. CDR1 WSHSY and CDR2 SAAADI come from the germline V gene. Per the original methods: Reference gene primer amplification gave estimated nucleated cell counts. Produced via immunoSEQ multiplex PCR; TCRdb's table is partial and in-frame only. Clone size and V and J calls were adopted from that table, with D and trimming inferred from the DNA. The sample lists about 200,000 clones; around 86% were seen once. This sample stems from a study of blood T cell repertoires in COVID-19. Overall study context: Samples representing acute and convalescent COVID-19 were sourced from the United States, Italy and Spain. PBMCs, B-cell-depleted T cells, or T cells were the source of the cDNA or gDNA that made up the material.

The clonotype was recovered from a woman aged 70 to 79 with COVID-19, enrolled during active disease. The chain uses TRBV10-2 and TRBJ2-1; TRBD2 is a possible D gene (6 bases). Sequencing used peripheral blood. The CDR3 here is CASNRRERSYNEQFF. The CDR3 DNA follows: TGCGCCAGCAACCGACGGGAGAGATCCTACAATGAGCAGTTCTTC.